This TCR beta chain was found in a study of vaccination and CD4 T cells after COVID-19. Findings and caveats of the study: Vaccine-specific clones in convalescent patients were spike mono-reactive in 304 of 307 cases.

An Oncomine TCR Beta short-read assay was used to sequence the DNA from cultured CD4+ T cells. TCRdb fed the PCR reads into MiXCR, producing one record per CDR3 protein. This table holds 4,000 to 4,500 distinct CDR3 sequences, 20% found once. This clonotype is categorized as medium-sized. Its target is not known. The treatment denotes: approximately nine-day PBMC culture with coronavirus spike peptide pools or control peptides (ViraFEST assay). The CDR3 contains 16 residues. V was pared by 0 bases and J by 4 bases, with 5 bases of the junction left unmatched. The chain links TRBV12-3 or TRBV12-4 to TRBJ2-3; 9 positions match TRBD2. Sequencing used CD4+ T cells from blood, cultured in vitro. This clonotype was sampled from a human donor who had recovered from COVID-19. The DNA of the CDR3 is TGTGCCAGCAGTTTAGCGCGGGGGGGCTCCGCAGATACGCAGTATTTT. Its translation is CASSLARGGSADTQYF.